The 2 T cell receptor beta chains in this list originate from one sample, sequenced in a study of blood T cells in healthy people across ages. Primers used in a second PCR of about 6 to 11 cycles were a sample-barcoded 5' primer and a J-beta primer mix. MiXCR was run by TCRdb on the 5' RACE reads, yielding one entry per CDR3 protein. The table has over 950,000 distinct CDR3 sequences, 35% to 45% seen once. The sequenced sample was blood. The receptors were sampled from a man aged 18 to 29 in good health.

Only a few counts were recorded for this clonotype. The chain has TRBV20-1 and TRBJ2-5, with no clear D. In germline, CDR1 is DFQATT, CDR2 SNEGSKA (reference sequence). The CDR3 contains 12 residues. The germline V and J ends were trimmed by 5 bases and 5 bases, with 12 bases remaining between them. The CDR3 sequence: CSAPRLGETQYF. DNA for the CDR3: TGCAGTGCTCCCAGACTCGGGGAGACCCAGTACTTC.

The rearrangement joins TRBV7-2 to TRBJ1-6; D unresolved. The CDR3 is made up of 12 amino acids. Germline V gives CDR1 SGHTA, CDR2 FQGNSA. Trimming left V 2 bases short and J 11 bases short, with 7 bases between. The DNA for the CDR3 is TGTGCCAGCAGCTTATTCGGCCCACCCCTCCACTTT. It encodes CASSLFGPPLHF.